A selection of T cell receptor beta chains follows, all from one sample in a study of a mutant IDH1 vaccine in newly diagnosed glioma. Sequencing used immunoSEQ multiplex PCR; TCRdb keeps in-frame clones, though not all of them. This sample carries approximately 60,000 clones, around 83% of them seen once, and the ten largest clones take approximately 3.2%. The antigens of these receptors remain unknown. Sequences were derived from PBMCs, sampled from a glioma patient whose treatment included an IDH1 peptide vaccine. The receptors originated from a woman aged 50 to 60 with glioma. Each CDR3 is given with its conserved first and last residue. D genes are given only for firm matches. Clone size is given for some rows only: seen once, a few or many times, or a class if the clone is expanded.

j_gene: TRBJ2-7
abundance: NA
v_gene: TRBV6-1
d_gene: NA
CDR3aa: CASREEDEQYF
CDR3nt: TGTGCCAGCAGGGAGGAGGACGAGCAGTACTTC

j_gene: TRBJ1-5
abundance: NA
v_gene: TRBV6-5
d_gene: TRBD1
CDR3aa: CASSLDRGLSQPQHF
CDR3nt: TGTGCCAGCAGTCTCGACAGGGGACTAAGTCAGCCCCAGCATTTT

j_gene: TRBJ1-2
abundance: NA
v_gene: TRBV28
d_gene: NA
CDR3aa: CASSLILSYGYTF
CDR3nt: TGTGCCAGCAGTTTAATCCTCTCCTATGGCTACACCTTC

j_gene: TRBJ1-2
abundance: NA
v_gene: TRBV6-1
d_gene: TRBD1
CDR3aa: CASSEQAGQLF
CDR3nt: TGTGCCAGCAGTGAACAGGCGGGACAGCTCTTC

j_gene: TRBJ2-7
abundance: NA
v_gene: TRBV7-8
d_gene: TRBD1
CDR3aa: CASSLGGTAYEQYF
CDR3nt: TGTGCCAGCAGCTTAGGGGGGACAGCCTACGAGCAGTACTTC

j_gene: TRBJ1-1
abundance: NA
v_gene: TRBV6-6
d_gene: TRBD1
CDR3aa: CASSYQQGRNTEAFF
CDR3nt: TGTGCCAGCAGTTACCAACAGGGGAGGAACACTGAAGCTTTCTTT

j_gene: TRBJ1-5
abundance: once
v_gene: TRBV30
d_gene: TRBD1
CDR3aa: CAWSVTGRDQPQHF
CDR3nt: TGTGCCTGGAGTGTGACAGGGAGAGATCAGCCCCAGCATTTT

j_gene: TRBJ1-6
abundance: NA
v_gene: TRBV6-5
d_gene: NA
CDR3aa: CASTLGQAINSPLHF
CDR3nt: TGTGCCAGCACTCTCGGCCAGGCGATTAATTCACCCCTCCACTTT

j_gene: TRBJ2-1
abundance: NA
v_gene: TRBV9
d_gene: TRBD2
CDR3aa: CASSHQTLLAGGDEQFF
CDR3nt: TGTGCCAGCAGCCATCAAACCTTACTAGCGGGGGGAGATGAGCAGTTCTTC

j_gene: TRBJ2-7
abundance: NA
v_gene: TRBV7-2
d_gene: NA
CDR3aa: CASSLALYEQYF
CDR3nt: TGTGCCAGCAGCTTAGCGCTGTACGAGCAGTACTTC

j_gene: TRBJ2-7
abundance: NA
v_gene: TRBV10-3
d_gene: TRBD1
CDR3aa: CAITNNGQGGHEQYF
CDR3nt: TGTGCCATCACCAACAATGGACAGGGTGGGCACGAGCAGTACTTC